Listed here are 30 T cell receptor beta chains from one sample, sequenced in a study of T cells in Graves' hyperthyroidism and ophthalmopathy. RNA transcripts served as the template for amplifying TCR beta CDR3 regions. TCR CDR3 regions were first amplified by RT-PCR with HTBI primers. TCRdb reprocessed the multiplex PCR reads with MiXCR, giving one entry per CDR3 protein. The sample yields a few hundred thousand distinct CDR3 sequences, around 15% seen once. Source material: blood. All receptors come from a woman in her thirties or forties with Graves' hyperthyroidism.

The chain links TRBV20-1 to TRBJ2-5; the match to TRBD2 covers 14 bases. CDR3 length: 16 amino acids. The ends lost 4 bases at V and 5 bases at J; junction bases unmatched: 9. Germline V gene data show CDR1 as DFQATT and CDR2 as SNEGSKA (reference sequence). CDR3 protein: CSATRLAGGGGETQYF. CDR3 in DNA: TGCAGTGCTACCCGACTAGCGGGAGGGGGGGGCGAGACCCAGTACTTC.

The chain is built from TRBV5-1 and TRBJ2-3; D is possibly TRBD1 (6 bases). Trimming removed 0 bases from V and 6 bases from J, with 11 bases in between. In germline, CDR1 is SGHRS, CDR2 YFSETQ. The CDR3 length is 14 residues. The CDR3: CASSLDRERDTQYF. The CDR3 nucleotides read TGCGCCAGCAGCTTGGACAGGGAACGGGATACGCAGTATTTT. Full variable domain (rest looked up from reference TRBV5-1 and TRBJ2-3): KAGVTQTPRYLIKTRGQQVTLSCSPISGHRSVSWYQQTPGQGLQFLFEYFSETQRNKGNFPGRFSGRQFSNSRSEMNVSTLELGDSALYLCASSLDRERDTQYFGPGTRLTVL.

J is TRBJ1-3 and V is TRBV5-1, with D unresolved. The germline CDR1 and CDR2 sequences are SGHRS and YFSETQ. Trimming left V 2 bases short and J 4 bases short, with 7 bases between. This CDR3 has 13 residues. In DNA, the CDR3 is TGCGCCAGCAGCTTCGAGGCCGGAAACACCATATATTTT. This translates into CASSFEAGNTIYF.

This CDR3 is CAISVDLAKNIQYF. As DNA, the CDR3 is TGTGCCATCAGTGTCGATTTAGCCAAAAACATTCAGTACTTC. The gene calls are TRBV10-3 and TRBJ2-4, with unresolved D. Germline CDR1 and CDR2: ENHRY and SYGVKD. The CDR3 has 14 amino acids. V gave up 4 bases and J gave up 0 bases, with 7 bases separating them.

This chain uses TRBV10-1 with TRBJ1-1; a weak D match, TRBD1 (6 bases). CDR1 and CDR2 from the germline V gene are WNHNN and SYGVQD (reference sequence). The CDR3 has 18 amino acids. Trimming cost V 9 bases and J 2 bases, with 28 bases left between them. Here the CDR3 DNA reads TGCGCCAGACTTTCCGATACGTTAATAGGGGGATTAAACACTGAAGCTTTCTTT. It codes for CARLSDTLIGGLNTEAFF.

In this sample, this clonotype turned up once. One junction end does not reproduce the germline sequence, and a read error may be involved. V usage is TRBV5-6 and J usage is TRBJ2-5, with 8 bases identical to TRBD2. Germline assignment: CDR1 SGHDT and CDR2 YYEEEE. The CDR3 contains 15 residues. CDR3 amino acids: CASSLVVAGLEAQYF. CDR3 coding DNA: TGTGCCAGCAGCTTGGTGGTAGCGGGATTAGAGGCCCAGTACTTC.

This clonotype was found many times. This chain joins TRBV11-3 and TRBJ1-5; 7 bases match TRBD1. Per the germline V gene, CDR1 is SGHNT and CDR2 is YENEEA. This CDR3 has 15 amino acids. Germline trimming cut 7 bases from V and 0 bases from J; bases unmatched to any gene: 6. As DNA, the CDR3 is TGTGCCAGCAAGGCGACAGGGCCTAGCAATCAGCCCCAGCATTTT. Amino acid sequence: CASKATGPSNQPQHF.

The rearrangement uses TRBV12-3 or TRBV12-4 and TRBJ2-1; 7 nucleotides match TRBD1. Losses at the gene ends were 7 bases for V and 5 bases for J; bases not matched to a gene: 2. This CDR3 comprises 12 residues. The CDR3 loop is CASTGQDNEQFF. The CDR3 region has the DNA TGTGCCAGCACCGGACAGGACAATGAGCAGTTCTTC.

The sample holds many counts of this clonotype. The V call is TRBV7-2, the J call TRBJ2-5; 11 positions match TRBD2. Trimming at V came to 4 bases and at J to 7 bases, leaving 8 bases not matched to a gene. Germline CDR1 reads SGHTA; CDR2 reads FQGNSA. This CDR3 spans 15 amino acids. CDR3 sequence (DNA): TGTGCCAGCAGCTCCACTAGCGGGGGTGTTTCGACCCAGTACTTC. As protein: CASSSTSGGVSTQYF.

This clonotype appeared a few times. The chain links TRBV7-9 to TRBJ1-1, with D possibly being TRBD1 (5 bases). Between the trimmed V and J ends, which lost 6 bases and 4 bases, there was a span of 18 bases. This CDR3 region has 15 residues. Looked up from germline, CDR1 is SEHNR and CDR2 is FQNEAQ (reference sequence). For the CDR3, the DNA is TGTGCCAGCAGGGCTTGGGAGGGACGGGGCACTGAAGCTTTCTTT. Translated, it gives CASRAWEGRGTEAFF.

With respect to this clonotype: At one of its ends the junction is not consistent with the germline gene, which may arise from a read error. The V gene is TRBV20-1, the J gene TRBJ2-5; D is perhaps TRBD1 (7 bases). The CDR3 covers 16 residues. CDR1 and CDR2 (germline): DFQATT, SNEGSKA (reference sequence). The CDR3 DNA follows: TGCAGTGCTAGAGAATCGACAGGGAGGCGCCAAGAGGCCCAGTACTTC. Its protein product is CSARESTGRRQEAQYF.

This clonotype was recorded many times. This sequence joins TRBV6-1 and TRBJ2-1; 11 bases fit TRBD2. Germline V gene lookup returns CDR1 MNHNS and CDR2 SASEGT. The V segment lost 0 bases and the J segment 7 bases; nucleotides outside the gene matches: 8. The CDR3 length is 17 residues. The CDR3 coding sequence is TGTGCCAGCAGTGAAGCGCTTTTAGCGGGAGGGGGGAATGAGCAGTTCTTC. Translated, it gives CASSEALLAGGGNEQFF.

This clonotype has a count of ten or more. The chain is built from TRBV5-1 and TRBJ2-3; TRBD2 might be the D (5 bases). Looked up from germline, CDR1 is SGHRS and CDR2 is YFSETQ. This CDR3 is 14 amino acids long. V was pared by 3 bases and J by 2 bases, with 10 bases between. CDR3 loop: CASSSQDFTDTQYF. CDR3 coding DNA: TGCGCCAGCAGCTCTCAGGACTTCACAGATACGCAGTATTTT. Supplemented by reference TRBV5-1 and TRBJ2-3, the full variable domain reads KAGVTQTPRYLIKTRGQQVTLSCSPISGHRSVSWYQQTPGQGLQFLFEYFSETQRNKGNFPGRFSGRQFSNSRSEMNVSTLELGDSALYLCASSSQDFTDTQYFGPGTRLTVL.

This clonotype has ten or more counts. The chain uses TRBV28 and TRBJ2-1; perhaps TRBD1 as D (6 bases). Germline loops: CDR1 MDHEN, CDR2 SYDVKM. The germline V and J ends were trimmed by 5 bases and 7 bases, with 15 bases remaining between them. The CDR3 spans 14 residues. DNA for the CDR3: TGTGCCAGCAGTATCCGGACAGTGCAAAATGAGCAGTTCTTC. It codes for CASSIRTVQNEQFF. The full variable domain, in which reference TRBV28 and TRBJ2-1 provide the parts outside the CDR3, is DVKVTQSSRYLVKRTGEKVFLECVQDMDHENMFWYRQDPGLGLRLIYFSYDVKMKEKGDIPEGYSVSREKKERFSLILESASTNQTSMYLCASSIRTVQNEQFFGPGTRLTVL.

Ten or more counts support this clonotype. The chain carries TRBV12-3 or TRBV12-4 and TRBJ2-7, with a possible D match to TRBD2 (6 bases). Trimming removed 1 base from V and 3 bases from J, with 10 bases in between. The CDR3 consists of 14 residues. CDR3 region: CASSLEGTYYEQYF. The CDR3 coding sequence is TGTGCCAGCAGTTTAGAAGGGACTTACTACGAGCAGTACTTC.

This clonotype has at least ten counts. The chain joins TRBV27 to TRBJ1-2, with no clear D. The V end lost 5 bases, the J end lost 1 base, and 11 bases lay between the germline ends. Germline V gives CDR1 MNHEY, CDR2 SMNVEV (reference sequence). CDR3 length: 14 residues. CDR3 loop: CASSPPGLNYGYTF. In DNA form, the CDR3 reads TGTGCCAGCAGTCCCCCCGGACTTAACTATGGCTACACCTTC.

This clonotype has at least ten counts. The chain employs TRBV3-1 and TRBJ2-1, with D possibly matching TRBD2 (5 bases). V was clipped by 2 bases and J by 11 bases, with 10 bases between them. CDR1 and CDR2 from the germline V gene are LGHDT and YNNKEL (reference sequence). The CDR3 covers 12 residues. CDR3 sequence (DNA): TGTGCCAGCAGCCAAACGGAGGATAAGCAGTTCTTC. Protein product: CASSQTEDKQFF.

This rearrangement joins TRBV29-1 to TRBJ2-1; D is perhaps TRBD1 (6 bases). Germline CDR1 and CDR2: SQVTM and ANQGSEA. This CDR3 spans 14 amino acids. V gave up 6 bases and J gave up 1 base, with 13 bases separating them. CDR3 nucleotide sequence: TGCAGCGTCGACAGGTACACTTCCTACAATGAGCAGTTCTTC. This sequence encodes CSVDRYTSYNEQFF.

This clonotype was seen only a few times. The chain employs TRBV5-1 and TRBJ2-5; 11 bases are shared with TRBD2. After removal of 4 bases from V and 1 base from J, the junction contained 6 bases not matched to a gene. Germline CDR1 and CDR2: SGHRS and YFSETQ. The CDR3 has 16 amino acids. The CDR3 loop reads CASSVGLAGSQETQYF. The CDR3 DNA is TGCGCCAGCAGCGTCGGACTAGCGGGTTCCCAAGAGACCCAGTACTTC.

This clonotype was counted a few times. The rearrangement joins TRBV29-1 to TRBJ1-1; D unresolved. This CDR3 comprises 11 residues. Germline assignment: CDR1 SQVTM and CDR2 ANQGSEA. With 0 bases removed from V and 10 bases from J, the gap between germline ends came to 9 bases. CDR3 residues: CSVEDTVTAFF. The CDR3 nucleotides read TGCAGCGTTGAAGACACAGTGACAGCTTTCTTT. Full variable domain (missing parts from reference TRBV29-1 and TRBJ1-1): SAVISQKPSRDICQRGTSLTIQCQVDSQVTMMFWYRQQPGQSLTLIATANQGSEATYESGFVIDKFPISRPNLTFSTLTVSNMSPEDSSIYLCSVEDTVTAFFGQGTRLTVV.

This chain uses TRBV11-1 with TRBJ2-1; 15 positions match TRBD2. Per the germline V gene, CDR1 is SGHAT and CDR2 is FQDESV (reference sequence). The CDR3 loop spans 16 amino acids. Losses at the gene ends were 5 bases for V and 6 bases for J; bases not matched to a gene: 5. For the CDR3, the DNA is TGTGCCAGCAGCCCCGGGACTAGCGGGAGGATCAATGAGCAGTTCTTC. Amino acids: CASSPGTSGRINEQFF. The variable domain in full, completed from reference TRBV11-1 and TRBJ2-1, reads EAEVAQSPRYKITEKSQAVAFWCDPISGHATLYWYRQILGQGPELLVQFQDESVVDDSQLPKDRFSAERLKGVDSTLKIQPAELGDSAMYLCASSPGTSGRINEQFFGPGTRLTVL.

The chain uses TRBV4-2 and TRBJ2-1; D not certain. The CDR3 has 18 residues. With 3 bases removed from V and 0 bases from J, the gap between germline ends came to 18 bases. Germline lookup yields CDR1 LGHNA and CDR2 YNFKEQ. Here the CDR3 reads CASSHPSGLSSSYNEQFF. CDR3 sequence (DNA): TGTGCCAGCAGCCACCCCTCGGGCCTTTCGAGCTCCTACAATGAGCAGTTCTTC.

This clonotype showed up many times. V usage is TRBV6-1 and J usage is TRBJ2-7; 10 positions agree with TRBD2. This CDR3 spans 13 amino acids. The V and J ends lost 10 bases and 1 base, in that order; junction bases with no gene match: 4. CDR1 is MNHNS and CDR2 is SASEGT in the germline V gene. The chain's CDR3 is CATIAGGSYEQYF. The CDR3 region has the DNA TGTGCCACAATAGCGGGAGGATCCTACGAGCAGTACTTC.

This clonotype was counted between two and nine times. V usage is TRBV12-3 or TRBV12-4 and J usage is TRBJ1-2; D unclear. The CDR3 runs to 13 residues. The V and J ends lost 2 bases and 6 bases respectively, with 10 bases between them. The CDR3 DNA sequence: TGTGCCAGCAGTTTAAATCAGGTCGATGGCTACACCTTC. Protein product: CASSLNQVDGYTF.

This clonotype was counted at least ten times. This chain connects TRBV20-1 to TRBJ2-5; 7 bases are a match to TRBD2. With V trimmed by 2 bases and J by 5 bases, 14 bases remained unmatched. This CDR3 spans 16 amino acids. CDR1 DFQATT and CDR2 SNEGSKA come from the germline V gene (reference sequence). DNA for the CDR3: TGCAGTGCTAGAACCCCCGAGGCGGGAGTCCGGGAGACCCAGTACTTC. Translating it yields CSARTPEAGVRETQYF.

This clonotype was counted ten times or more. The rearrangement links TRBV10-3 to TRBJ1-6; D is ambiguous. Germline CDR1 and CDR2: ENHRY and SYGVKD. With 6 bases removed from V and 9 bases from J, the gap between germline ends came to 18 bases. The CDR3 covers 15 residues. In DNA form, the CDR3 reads TGTGCCATCAGCAACAGTGGGGATCGGGGTTCACCCCTCCACTTT. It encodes CAISNSGDRGSPLHF.

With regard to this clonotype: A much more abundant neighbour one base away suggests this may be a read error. The DNA of the CDR3 is TGTGCCACCGGGTTATTACAGGGGGCGGCTTTCTTT. Translated, it gives CATGLLQGAAFF. The chain employs TRBV28 and TRBJ1-1; 9 bases are shared with TRBD1. J gave up 11 bases and V 10 bases, and 11 bases lay outside the gene matches. Germline V gives CDR1 MDHEN, CDR2 SYDVKM. The CDR3 is made up of 12 amino acids.

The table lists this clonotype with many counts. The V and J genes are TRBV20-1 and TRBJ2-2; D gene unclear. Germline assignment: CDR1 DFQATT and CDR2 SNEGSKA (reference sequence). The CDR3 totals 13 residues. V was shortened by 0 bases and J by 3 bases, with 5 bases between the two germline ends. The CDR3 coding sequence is TGCAGTGCTAGAGATCATGACACCGGGGAGCTGTTTTTT. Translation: CSARDHDTGELFF.

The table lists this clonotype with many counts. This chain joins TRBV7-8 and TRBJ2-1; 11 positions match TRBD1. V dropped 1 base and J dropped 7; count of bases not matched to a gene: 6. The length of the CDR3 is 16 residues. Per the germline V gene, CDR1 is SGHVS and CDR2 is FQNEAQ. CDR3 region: CASSLVFGTGGNEQFF. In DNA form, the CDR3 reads TGTGCCAGCAGCTTAGTGTTCGGGACAGGGGGAAATGAGCAGTTCTTC.

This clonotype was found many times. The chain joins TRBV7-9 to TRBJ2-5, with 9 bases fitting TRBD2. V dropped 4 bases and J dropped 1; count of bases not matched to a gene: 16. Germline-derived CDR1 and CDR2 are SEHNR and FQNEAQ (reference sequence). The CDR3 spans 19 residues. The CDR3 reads CASSSRGVDPSGIQETQYF. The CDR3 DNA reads TGTGCCAGCAGCTCGCGAGGGGTCGATCCTAGCGGGATCCAAGAGACCCAGTACTTC.